This record covers a single T cell receptor beta chain. What it binds is unknown. Germline V CDR1 and CDR2: SEHNR, FQNEAQ (reference sequence). The CDR3 loop spans 19 amino acids. The J segment lost 3 bases and the V segment lost 5 bases, leaving 15 bases of the junction unmatched. The data belong to a study of T cell repertoires in cytomegalovirus infection. Study-level background: Public TCR beta signatures marked donors with CMV infection and the matching HLA. Findings of the study overall: Carriage of CMV together with the relevant HLA was identifiable through cumulative public TCR beta family frequency.

TCRdb reprocessed the reads with MiXCR, giving one entry per CDR3 protein. The sample carries hundreds of thousands of distinct CDR3 sequences, 15% to 20% recorded once. The chain carries TRBV7-9 and TRBJ1-6, with 8 bases that match TRBD1. Sequences were obtained from PBMCs. The receptor comes from a human donor in good health (CMV status not recorded). Some clones in this sample may be carry-over from other donors' samples. The DNA for the CDR3 is TGTGCCAGCAGCCAAGGACAGGGCTCCGGTCGGGACTATAATTCACCCCTCCACTTT. It yields the protein CASSQGQGSGRDYNSPLHF.